This T cell receptor (beta chain) was documented in a study of blood T cell repertoires in COVID-19. This table comes from immunoSEQ multiplex PCR, and its TCRdb copy is limited to in-frame clones, with some not included. Among about 140,000 clones listed, roughly 86% were seen once. The sequencing sample was made of peripheral blood. This receptor was obtained from a human donor in a cohort sampled during active COVID-19.

The CDR3 DNA reads TGTGCCAGCAGCAGACAGGGAGGAACTGAAGCTTTCTTT. Residues: CASSRQGGTEAFF. The rearrangement joins TRBV7-3 to TRBJ1-1; 7 nucleotides match TRBD1. Germline lookup yields CDR1 SGHTA and CDR2 FQGTGA. The J segment lost 5 bases and the V segment lost 5 bases, leaving 5 bases of the junction unmatched. The CDR3 is made up of 13 amino acids.